This record concerns one T cell receptor beta chain sequence. Antigen: not known. The germline V gene encodes CDR1 SGHRS and CDR2 YFSETQ. This CDR3 is built from 13 residues. Deletions cut 2 bases from V and 6 bases from J, with 11 bases between. Each sample used at least 6.5 million PBMCs. This specimen comes from a study of blood T cells in healthy people across ages. For the study at large: Per two T cells, about one barcoded beta molecule was captured through template switching. Study results and caveats: Donors of long life had a larger count of naive CD4+ cells and greater diversity than aged donors.

A second PCR of 7 to 11 cycles used a sample-barcoded 5' primer and a J-beta primer mix. One entry per CDR3 protein, called by TCRdb with MiXCR from the 5' RACE reads. The repertoire includes roughly 1,000,000 distinct CDR3 sequences, about 23% of them detected once, and 0.65% to 0.75% sits in the top ten. The sample was also reused in another study, on T cells of mothers and their children. In that study: For each mother, over 8 million TCR beta CDR3 reads were obtained, and for each child, around 3.1 million.

The sequenced sample consisted of blood. This chain joins TRBV5-1 and TRBJ1-2, with a possible D match to TRBD1 (5 bases). This receptor was identified in a girl aged 2 to 10 in good health. The CDR3 DNA reads as TGCGCCAGCAGCTTAGGGGAATTGGATGGCTACACCTTC. Translating gives CASSLGELDGYTF. The full variable domain, its missing parts supplied by reference TRBV5-1 and TRBJ1-2, is KAGVTQTPRYLIKTRGQQVTLSCSPISGHRSVSWYQQTPGQGLQFLFEYFSETQRNKGNFPGRFSGRQFSNSRSEMNVSTLELGDSALYLCASSLGELDGYTFGSGTRLTVV.